The clone carrying this TCR beta chain was found many times. No antigen is known for it. This entry comes from a study of T-cell memory formation after mild COVID-19. Whole-study results and caveats: The study detected some responding clones in pre-infection memory, suggesting cross-reactive memory joined. Contracting CD8+ clones were enriched in EMRA, CD4+ mainly in CM and EM.

This CDR3 has 14 residues. Trimming shortened V by 1 base and J by 3 bases, and 12 bases separated the two germline ends. CDR1 DFQATT and CDR2 SNEGSKA come from the germline V gene (reference sequence). UMIs and sample barcodes were carried by the TCR alpha and TCR beta cDNA libraries that 5'RACE produced using constant-segment primers. A single record per CDR3 protein comes from TCRdb applying MiXCR to the 5' RACE reads. The sample lists under 300,000 distinct CDR3 sequences; roughly 10% were seen once. The rearrangement uses TRBV20-1 and TRBJ1-1, with TRBD1 as a possible D gene (5 bases). The sequence was collected from a young man who had mild COVID-19 (a few samples of this study predate the infection). Cell type and time point are not known. Sequenced input: PBMCs or a T cell subset sorted from them (not recorded which). DNA for the CDR3: TGCAGTGCTAGAGGGGGGTCGAGAGACACTGAAGCTTTCTTT. Its translation: CSARGGSRDTEAFF.